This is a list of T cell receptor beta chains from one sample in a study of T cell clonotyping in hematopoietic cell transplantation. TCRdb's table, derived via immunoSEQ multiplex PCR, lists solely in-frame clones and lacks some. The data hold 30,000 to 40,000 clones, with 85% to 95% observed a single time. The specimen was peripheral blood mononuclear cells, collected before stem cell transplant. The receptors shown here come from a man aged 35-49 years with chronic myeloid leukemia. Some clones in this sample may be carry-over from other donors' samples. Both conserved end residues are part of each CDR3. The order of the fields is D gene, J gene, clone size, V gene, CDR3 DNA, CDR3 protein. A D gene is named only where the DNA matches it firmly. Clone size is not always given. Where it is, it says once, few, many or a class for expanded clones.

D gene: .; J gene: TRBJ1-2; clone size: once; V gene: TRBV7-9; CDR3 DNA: TGTGCCAGCAGACCCGGGTGGGTTGAGGCTAACTATGGCTACACCTTC; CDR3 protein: CASRPGWVEANYGYTF
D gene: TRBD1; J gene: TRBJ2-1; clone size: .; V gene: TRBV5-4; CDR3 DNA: TGTGCCAGCAGCCGACAGGGTGGAAACTTCAATGAGCAGTTCTTC; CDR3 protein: CASSRQGGNFNEQFF
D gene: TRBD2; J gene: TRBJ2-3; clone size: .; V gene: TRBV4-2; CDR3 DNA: TGTGCCAGCAGCCAAGAATGGTCCTGGTCTAGCGGGGGGCCCGACAGATTCACAGATACGCAGTATTTT; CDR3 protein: CASSQEWSWSSGGPDRFTDTQYF
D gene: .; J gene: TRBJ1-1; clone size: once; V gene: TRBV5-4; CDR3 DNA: TGTGCCAGCAGCTTGGAATCGGGTATGAACACTGAAGCTTTCTTT; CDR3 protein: CASSLESGMNTEAFF
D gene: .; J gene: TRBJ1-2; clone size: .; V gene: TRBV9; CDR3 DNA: TGTGCCAGCAGCGTAGGTAAAGACTATGGCTACACCTTC; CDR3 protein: CASSVGKDYGYTF
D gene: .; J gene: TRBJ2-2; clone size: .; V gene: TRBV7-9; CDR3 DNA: TGTGCCAGCAGCTTAATTGTTGGGGCGCTGTTTTTT; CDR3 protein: CASSLIVGALFF
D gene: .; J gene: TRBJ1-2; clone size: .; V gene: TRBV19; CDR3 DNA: TGTGCCAGTAGTATACGGGGAGTTAACTATGGCTACACCTTC; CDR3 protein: CASSIRGVNYGYTF
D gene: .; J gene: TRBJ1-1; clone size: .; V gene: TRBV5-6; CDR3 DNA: TGTGCCAGCAGCTCCCGTACCAACACTGAAGCTTTCTTT; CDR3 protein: CASSSRTNTEAFF
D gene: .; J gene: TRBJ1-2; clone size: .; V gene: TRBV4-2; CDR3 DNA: TGTGCCAGCAGCCACCGGGACGGCCTCTCCTATGGCTACACCTTC; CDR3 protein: CASSHRDGLSYGYTF
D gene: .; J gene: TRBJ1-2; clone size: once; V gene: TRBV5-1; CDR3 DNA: TGCGCCAGCAGCTTGGCAGCGAACTATGGCTACACCTTC; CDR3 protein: CASSLAANYGYTF
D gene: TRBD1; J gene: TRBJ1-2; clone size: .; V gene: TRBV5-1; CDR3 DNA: TGCGCCAGCAGCTTGGCACCACAGGGGGCTAGCTATGGCTACACCTTC; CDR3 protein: CASSLAPQGASYGYTF
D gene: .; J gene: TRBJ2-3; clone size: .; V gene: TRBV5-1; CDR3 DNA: TGCGCCAGCAGCTTGGAGCAAGCAGGCACAGATACGCAGTATTTT; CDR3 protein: CASSLEQAGTDTQYF
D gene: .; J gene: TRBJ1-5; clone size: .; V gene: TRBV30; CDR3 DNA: TGTGCCTGGAGTCTGGGACGTAGCAATCAGCCCCAGCATTTT; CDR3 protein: CAWSLGRSNQPQHF
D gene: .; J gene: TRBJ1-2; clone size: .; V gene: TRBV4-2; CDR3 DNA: TGTGCCAGCAGCCAAGATGGGGCAGTATCTTCCAACTATGGCTACACCTTC; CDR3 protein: CASSQDGAVSSNYGYTF
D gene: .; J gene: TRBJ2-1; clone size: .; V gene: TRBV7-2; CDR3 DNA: TGTGCCAGCAGCTTAGCGACAACGGGGCGGATATCGTTCTTC; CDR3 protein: CASSLATTGRISFF
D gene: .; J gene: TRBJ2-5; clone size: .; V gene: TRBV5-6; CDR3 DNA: TGTGCCAGCAGCTTGGCGGGGTCCCAAGAGACCCAGTACTTC; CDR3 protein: CASSLAGSQETQYF
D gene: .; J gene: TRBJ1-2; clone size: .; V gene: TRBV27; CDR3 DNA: TGTGCCAGCAGCCAGAGACAGGACCGGAACTATGGCTACACCTTC; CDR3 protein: CASSQRQDRNYGYTF
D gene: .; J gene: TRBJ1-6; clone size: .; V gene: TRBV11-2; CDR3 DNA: TGTGCCAGCAGCCCACTCGGCTCCTATAATTCACCCCTCCACTTT; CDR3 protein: CASSPLGSYNSPLHF
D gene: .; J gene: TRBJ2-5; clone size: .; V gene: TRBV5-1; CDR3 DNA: TGCGCCAGCAGCGAAGGGGCATTTGAGTGGGAGACCCAGTACTTC; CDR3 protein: CASSEGAFEWETQYF
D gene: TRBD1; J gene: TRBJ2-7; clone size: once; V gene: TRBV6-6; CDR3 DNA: TGTGCCAGCGGGACAGGGGGCCCATACGAGCAGTACTTC; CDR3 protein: CASGTGGPYEQYF
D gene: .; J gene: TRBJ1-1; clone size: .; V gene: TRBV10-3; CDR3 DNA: TGTGCCATCAGTGAGTTCCAGTTCGTTAGGTTTTTGCTGAACACTGAAGCTTTCTTT; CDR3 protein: CAISEFQFVRFLLNTEAFF